This TCR beta chain was recovered during a study of T cells in narcolepsy. Overall study findings and caveats: HCRT-specific and TRIB2-specific autoreactive clonotypes appeared among same-patient CSF and blood CD4+ clonotypes.

The germline gives CDR1 MRHNA, CDR2 SNTAGT. Trimming pared 4 bases from V and 4 bases from J, leaving 11 bases between. The CDR3 has 15 amino acids. For this clone: Its specificity is unknown.

Clones were read by immunoSEQ multiplex PCR, and TCRdb kept only the in-frame ones, dropping some. The sample includes 11,000 or so clones, about 93% seen only once; the top ten take around 1.1%. The specimen sequenced was CD45RA- memory CD4+ T cells from PBMCs. This receptor was identified in a human donor with narcolepsy. This chain joins TRBV6-4 and TRBJ2-6; a possible D gene is TRBD1 (5 bases). The CDR3 spells CASSVSGSGANVLTF. In DNA, the CDR3 is TGTGCCAGCAGTGTCTCAGGGTCGGGGGCCAACGTCCTGACTTTC.